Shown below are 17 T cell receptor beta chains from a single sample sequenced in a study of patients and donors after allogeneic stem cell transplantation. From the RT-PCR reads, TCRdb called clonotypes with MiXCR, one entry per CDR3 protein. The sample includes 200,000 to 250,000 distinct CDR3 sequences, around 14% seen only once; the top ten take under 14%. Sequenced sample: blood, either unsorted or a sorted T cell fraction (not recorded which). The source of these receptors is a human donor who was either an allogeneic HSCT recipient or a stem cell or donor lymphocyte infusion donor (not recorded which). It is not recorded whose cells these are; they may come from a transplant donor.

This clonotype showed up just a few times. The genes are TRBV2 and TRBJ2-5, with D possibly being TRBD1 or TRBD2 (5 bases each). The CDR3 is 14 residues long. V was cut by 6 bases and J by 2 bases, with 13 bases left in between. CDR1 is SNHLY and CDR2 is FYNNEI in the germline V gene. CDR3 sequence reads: CASRTGTGQETQYF. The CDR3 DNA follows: TGTGCCAGCAGAACCGGGACGGGACAAGAGACCCAGTACTTC.

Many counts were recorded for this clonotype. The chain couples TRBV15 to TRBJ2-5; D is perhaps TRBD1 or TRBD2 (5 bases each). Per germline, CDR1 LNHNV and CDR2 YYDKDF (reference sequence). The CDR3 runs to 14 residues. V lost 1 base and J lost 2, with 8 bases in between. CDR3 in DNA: TGTGCCACCAGCAGAGGGGACCAGCAAGAGACCCAGTACTTC. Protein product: CATSRGDQQETQYF. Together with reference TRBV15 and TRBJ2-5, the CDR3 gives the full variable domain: DAMVIQNPRYQVTQFGKPVTLSCSQTLNHNVMYWYQQKSSQAPKLLFHYYDKDFNNEADTPDNFQSRRPNTSFCFLDIRSPGLGDTAMYLCATSRGDQQETQYFGPGTRLLVL.

The CDR3 DNA reads TGTGCCAGCAGCTTAGCCGGGACAGGGAAGACCCAGTACTTC. Residues: CASSLAGTGKTQYF. The V and J genes are TRBV7-2 and TRBJ2-5; 9 bases align to TRBD1. Trimming removed 0 bases from V and 6 bases from J; junction bases left unmatched: 2. In germline, CDR1 is SGHTA, CDR2 FQGNSA. This CDR3 comprises 14 residues.

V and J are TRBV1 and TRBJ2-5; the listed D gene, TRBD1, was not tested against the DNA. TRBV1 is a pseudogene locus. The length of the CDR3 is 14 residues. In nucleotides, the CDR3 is TGCACCAGCAGCCTCGAAGGACACTTGGAGACCCAGTACTTC. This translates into CTSSLEGHLETQYF.

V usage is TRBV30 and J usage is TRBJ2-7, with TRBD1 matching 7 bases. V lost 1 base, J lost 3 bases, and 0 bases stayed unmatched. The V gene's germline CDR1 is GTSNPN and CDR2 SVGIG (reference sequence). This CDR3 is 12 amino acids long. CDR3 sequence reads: CAWSAGGYEQYF. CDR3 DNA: TGTGCCTGGAGTGCAGGGGGCTACGAGCAGTACTTC.

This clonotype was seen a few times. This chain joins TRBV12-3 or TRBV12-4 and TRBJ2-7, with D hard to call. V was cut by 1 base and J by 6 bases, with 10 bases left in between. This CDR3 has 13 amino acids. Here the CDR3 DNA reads TGTGCCAGCAGTTTAGGCAGGCTAGGCGAGCAGTACTTC. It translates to CASSLGRLGEQYF.

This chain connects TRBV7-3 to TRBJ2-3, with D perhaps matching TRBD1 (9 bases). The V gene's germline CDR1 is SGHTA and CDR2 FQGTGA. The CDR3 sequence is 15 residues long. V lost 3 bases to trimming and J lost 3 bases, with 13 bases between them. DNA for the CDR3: TGTGCCAGCAGCTTTAGCGGGACAGGGACAGATACGCAGTATTTT. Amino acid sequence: CASSFSGTGTDTQYF.

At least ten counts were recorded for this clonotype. The CDR3 DNA sequence: TGTGCCAGCAGCTTTGGCGGGGGCGCGGGTGAAAAACTGTTTTTT. This translates into CASSFGGGAGEKLFF. This chain joins TRBV7-2 and TRBJ1-4, with D maybe TRBD1 (6 bases). This CDR3 is built from 15 residues. V lost 3 bases to trimming and J lost 7 bases, with 15 bases between them. In germline, CDR1 is SGHTA, CDR2 FQGNSA.

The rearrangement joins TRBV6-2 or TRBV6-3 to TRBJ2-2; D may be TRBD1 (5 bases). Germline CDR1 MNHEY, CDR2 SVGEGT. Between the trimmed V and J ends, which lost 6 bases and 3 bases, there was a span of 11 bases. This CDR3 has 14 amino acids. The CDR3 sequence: CASSAPRDTGELFF. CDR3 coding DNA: TGTGCCAGCAGCGCCCCCAGGGACACCGGGGAGCTGTTTTTT.

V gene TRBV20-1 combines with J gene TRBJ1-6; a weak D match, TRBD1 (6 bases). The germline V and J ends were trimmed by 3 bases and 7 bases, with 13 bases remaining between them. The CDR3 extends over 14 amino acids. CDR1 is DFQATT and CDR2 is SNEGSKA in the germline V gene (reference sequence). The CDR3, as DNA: TGCAGTGCTAGGGCCGGAGGGGGGAATTCACCCCTCCACTTT. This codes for CSARAGGGNSPLHF.

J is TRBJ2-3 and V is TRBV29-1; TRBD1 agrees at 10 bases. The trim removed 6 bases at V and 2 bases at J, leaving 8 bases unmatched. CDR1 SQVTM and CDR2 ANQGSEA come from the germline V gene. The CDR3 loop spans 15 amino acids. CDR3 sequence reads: CSVVPGQGLTDTQYF. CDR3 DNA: TGCAGCGTGGTCCCGGGACAGGGGCTCACAGATACGCAGTATTTT.

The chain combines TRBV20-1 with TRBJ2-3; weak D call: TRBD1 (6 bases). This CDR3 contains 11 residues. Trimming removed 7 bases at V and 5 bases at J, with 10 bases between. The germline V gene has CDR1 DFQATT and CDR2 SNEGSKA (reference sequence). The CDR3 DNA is TGCAGTGTCAGGACAGTAGATACGCAGTATTTT. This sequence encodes CSVRTVDTQYF.

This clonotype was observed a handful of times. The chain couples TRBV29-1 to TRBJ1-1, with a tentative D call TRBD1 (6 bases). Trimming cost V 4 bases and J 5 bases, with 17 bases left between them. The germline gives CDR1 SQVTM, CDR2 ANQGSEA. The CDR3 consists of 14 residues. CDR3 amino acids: CSVGETGGRTEAFF. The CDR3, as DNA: TGCAGCGTTGGTGAGACGGGGGGCCGGACTGAAGCTTTCTTT.

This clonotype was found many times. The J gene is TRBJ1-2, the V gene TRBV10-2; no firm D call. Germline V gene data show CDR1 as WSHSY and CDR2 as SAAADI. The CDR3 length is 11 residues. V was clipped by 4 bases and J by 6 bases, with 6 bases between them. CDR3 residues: CASSVSNGYTF. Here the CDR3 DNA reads TGCGCCAGCAGTGTATCGAATGGCTACACCTTC.

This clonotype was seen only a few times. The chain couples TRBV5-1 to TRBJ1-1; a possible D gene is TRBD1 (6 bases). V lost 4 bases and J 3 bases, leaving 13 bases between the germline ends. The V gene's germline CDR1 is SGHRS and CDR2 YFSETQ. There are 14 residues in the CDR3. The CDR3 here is CASSAGDRYTEAFF. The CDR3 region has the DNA TGCGCCAGCAGCGCAGGGGATCGGTACACTGAAGCTTTCTTT.

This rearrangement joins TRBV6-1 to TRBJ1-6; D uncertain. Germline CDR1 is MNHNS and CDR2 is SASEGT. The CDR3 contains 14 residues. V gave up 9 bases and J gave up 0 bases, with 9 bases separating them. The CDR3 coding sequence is TGTGCCAGTGATAGAGCCTCCTATAATTCACCCCTCCACTTT. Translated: CASDRASYNSPLHF.

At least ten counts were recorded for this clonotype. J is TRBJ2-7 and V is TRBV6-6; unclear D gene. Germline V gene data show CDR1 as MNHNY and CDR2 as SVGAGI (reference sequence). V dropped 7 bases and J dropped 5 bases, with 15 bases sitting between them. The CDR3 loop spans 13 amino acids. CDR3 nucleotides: TGTGCCAGCAAGGGTTATCTAATCCACGAGCAGTACTTC. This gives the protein CASKGYLIHEQYF.